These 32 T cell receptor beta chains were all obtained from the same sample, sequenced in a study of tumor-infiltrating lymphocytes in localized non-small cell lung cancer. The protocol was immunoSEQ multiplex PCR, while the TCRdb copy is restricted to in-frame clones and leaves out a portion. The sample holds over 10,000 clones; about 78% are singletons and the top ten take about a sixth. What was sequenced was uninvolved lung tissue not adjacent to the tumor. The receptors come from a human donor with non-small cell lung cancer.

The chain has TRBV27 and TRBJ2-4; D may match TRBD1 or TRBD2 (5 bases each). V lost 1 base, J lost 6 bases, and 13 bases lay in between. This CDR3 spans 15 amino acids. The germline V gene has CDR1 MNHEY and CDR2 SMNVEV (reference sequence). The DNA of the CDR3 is TGTGCCAGCAGTTTATACGGGGACGGATTAAACATTCAGTACTTC. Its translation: CASSLYGDGLNIQYF.

The CDR3 DNA follows: TGTGCCAGCACTGGACTAGCAGACAATGAGCAGTTCTTC. This encodes CASTGLADNEQFF. The chain joins TRBV2 to TRBJ2-1; 8 bases are a match to TRBD2. After removal of 7 bases from V and 5 bases from J, the junction contained 4 bases not matched to a gene. CDR3 length equals 13 residues. Germline-derived CDR1 and CDR2 are SNHLY and FYNNEI.

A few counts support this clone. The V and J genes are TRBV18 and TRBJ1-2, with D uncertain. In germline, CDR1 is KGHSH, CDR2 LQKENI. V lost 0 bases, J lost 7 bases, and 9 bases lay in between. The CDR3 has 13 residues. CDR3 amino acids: CASSPPDGVGYTF. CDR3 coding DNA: TGTGCCAGCTCACCACCAGACGGGGTTGGCTACACCTTC.

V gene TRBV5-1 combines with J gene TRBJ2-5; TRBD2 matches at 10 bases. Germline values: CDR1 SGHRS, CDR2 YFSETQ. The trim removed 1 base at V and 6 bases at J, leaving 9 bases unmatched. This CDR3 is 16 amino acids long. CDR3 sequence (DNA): TGCGCCAGCAGCTTGAGTTATGGGACTAGCGTAAAGACCCAGTACTTC. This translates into CASSLSYGTSVKTQYF.

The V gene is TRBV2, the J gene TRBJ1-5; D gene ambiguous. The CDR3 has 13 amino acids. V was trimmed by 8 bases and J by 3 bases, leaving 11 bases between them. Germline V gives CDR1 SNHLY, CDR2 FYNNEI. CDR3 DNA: TGTGCCAGCCGAAGGGAATTCAATCAGCCCCAGCATTTT. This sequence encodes CASRREFNQPQHF.

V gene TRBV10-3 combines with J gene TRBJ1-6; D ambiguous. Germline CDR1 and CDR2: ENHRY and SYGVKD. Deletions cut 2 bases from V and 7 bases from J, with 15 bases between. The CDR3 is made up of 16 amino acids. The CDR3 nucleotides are TGTGCCATCAGTGAGACCCTAAAACTGCACAATTCACCCCTCCACTTT. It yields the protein CAISETLKLHNSPLHF.

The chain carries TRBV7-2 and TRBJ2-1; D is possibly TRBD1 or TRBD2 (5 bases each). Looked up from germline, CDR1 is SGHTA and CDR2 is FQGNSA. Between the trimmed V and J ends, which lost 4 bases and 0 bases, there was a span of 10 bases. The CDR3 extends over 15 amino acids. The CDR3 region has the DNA TGTGCCAGCAGCTCCGGGGCTTCCTCCTACAATGAGCAGTTCTTC. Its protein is CASSSGASSYNEQFF.

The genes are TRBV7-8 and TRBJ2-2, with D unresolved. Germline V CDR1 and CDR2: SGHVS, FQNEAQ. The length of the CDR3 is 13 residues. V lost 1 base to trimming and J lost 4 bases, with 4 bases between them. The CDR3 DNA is TGTGCCAGCAGCTTAGACGGCACCGGGGAGCTGTTTTTT. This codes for CASSLDGTGELFF. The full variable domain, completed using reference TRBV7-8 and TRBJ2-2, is GAGVSQSPRYKVAKRGQDVALRCDPISGHVSLFWYQQALGQGPEFLTYFQNEAQLDKSGLPSDRFFAERPEGSVSTLKIQRTQQEDSAVYLCASSLDGTGELFFGEGSRLTVL.

The CDR3 region is CASSSKRRGNEKLFF. CDR3 coding DNA: TGTGCCAGCAGTTCCAAACGAAGGGGCAATGAAAAACTGTTTTTT. The chain combines TRBV6-5 with TRBJ1-4; a weak D match, TRBD1 (5 bases). V was pared by 4 bases and J by 5 bases, with 14 bases between. CDR1 and CDR2 from the germline V gene are MNHEY and SVGAGI. This CDR3 is 15 amino acids long.

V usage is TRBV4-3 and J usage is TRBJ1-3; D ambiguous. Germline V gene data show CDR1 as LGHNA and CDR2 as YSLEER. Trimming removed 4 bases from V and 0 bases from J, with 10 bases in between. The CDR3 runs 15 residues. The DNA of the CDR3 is TGCGCCAGCAGCCGGAACAGCCTCTCTGGAAACACCATATATTTT. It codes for CASSRNSLSGNTIYF.

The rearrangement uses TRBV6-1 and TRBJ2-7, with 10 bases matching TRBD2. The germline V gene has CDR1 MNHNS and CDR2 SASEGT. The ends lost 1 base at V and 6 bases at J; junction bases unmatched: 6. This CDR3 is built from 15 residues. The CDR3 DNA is TGTGCCAGCAGTGAAGGGGCTAGCGGGAGTCCCGAGCAGTACTTC. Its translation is CASSEGASGSPEQYF.

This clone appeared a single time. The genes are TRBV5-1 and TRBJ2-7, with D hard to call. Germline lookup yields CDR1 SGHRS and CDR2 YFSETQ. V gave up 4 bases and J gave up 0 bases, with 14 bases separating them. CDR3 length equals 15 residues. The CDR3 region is CASSPVGVDSYEQYF. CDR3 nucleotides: TGCGCCAGCAGCCCCGTTGGGGTCGACTCCTACGAGCAGTACTTC.

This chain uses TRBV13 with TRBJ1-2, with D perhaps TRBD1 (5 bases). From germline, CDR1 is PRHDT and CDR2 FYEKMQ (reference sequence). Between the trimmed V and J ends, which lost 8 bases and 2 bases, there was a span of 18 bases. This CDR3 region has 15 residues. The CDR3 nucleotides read TGTGCCAGCCAGGAAGGGGCAAATAAAAACTATGGCTACACCTTC. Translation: CASQEGANKNYGYTF.

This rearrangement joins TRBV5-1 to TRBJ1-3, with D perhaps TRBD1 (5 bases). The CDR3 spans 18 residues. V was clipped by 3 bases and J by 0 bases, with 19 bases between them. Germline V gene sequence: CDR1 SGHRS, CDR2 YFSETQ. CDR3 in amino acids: CASSYTGTSLSSGNTIYF. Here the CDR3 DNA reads TGCGCCAGCAGCTATACCGGGACCTCCCTGAGCTCTGGAAACACCATATATTTT.

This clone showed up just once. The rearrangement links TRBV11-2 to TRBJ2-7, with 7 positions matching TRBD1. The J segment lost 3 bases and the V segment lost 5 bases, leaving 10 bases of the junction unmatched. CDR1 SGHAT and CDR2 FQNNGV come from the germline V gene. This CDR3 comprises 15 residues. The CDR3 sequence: CASSVSRDSYYEQYF. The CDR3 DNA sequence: TGTGCCAGCAGCGTCAGCCGGGACAGCTACTACGAGCAGTACTTC.

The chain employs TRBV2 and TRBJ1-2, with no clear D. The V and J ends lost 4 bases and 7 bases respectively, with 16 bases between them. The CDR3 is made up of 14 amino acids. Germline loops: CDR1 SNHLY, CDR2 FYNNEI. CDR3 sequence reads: CASSVGLAPGGYTF. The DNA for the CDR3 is TGTGCCAGCAGTGTGGGATTGGCCCCGGGTGGCTACACCTTC.

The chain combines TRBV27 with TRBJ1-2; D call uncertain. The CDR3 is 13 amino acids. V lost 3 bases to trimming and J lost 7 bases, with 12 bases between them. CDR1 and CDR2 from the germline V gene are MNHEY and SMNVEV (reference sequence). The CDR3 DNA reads TGTGCCAGCAGTTTCGGGGTGGATGGTGGCTACACCTTC. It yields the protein CASSFGVDGGYTF.

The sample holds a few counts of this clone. The CDR3 spells CASSFSPLETQYF. The CDR3, as DNA: TGTGCCAGCAGCTTTAGCCCGCTTGAGACCCAGTACTTC. J is TRBJ2-5 and V is TRBV7-8; D is unresolved. The germline V gene has CDR1 SGHVS and CDR2 FQNEAQ. There are 13 residues in the CDR3. Trimming removed 3 bases from V and 5 bases from J, with 10 bases in between.

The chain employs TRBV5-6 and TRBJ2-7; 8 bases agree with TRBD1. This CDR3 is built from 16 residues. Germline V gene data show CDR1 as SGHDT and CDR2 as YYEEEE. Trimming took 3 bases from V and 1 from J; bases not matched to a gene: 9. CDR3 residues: CASSSGQVSPSYEQYF. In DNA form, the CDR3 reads TGTGCCAGCAGCTCGGGACAGGTCAGCCCATCCTACGAGCAGTACTTC.

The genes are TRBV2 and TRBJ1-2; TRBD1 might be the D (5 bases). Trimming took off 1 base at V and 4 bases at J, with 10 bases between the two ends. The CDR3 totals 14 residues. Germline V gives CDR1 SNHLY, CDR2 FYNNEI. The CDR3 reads CASSEGGRLYGYTF. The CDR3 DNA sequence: TGTGCCAGCAGTGAAGGGGGCCGGCTCTATGGCTACACCTTC.

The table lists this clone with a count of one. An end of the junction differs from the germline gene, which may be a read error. CDR3 in DNA: TGTGCCAGCAATTTAGCGGGAGGGCTCTACAATGAGCAGTTCTTC. Amino acids: CASNLAGGLYNEQFF. This chain uses TRBV27 with TRBJ2-1; TRBD2 matches at 11 bases. This CDR3 contains 15 residues. Germline V gene lookup returns CDR1 MNHEY and CDR2 SMNVEV (reference sequence).

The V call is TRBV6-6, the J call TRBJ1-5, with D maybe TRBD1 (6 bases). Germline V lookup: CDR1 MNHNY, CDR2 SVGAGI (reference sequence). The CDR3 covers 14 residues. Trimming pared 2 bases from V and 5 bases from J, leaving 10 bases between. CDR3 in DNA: TGTGCCAGCAGTTACCAGGGGTTTGATCAGCCCCAGCATTTT. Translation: CASSYQGFDQPQHF.

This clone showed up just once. CDR3 nucleotides: TGTGCCAGCAGTTCCGGGGAGTACACCGGGGAGCTGTTTTTT. Translating it yields CASSSGEYTGELFF. The chain carries TRBV6-6 and TRBJ2-2; tentative D call: TRBD2 (5 bases). The germline V gene has CDR1 MNHNY and CDR2 SVGAGI (reference sequence). Trimming cost V 4 bases and J 3 bases, with 9 bases left between them. The CDR3 is 14 amino acids.

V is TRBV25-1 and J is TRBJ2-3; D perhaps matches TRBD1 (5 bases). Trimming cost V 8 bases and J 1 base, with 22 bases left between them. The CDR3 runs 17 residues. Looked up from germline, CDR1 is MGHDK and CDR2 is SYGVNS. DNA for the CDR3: TGTGCCAGCTCACCGGGTTCAGGGCCCTTGGGCACAGATACGCAGTATTTT. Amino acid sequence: CASSPGSGPLGTDTQYF.

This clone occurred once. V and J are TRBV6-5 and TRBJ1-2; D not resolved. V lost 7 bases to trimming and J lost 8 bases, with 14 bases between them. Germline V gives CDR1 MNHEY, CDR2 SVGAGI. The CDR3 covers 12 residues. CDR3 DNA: TGTGCCAGCAAAGTTGGAGGGCTCGGCTACACCTTC. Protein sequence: CASKVGGLGYTF.

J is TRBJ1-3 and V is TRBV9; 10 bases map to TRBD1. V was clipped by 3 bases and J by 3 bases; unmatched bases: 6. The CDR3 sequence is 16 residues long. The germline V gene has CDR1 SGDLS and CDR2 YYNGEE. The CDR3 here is CASSEGQGLDGNTIYF. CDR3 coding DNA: TGTGCCAGCAGCGAGGGACAGGGGTTGGATGGAAACACCATATATTTT.

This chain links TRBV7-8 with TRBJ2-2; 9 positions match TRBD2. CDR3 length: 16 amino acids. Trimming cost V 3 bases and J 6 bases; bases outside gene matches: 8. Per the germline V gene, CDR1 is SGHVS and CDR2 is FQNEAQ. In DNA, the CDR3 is TGTGCCAGCAGCTTTCGGCTAGCGGGGACTGCCGGGGAGCTGTTTTTT. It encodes CASSFRLAGTAGELFF.

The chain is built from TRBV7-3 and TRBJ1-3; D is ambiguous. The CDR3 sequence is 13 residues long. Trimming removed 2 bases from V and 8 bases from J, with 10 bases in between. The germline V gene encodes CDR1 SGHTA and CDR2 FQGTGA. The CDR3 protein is CASSLDPGHTIYF. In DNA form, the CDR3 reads TGTGCCAGCAGCTTAGATCCGGGCCACACCATATATTTT.

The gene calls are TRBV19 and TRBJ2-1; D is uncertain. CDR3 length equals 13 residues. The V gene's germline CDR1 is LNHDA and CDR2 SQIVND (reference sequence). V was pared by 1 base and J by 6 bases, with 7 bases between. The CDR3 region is CASSIGNLNEQFF. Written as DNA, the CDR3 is TGTGCCAGTAGTATAGGGAACCTCAATGAGCAGTTCTTC.

The CDR3 sequence is CAVVGITEAFF. The CDR3 region has the DNA TGTGCTGTTGTAGGGATTACTGAAGCTTTCTTT. This chain joins TRBV10-3 and TRBJ1-1; D ambiguous. Germline V gene sequence: CDR1 ENHRY, CDR2 SYGVKD. This CDR3 is built from 11 residues.

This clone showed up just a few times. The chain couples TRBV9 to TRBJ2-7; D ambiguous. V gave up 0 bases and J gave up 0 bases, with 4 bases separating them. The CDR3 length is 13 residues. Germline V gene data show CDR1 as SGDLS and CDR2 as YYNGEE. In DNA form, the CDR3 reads TGTGCCAGCAGCGTAGCCGGCTCCTACGAGCAGTACTTC. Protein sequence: CASSVAGSYEQYF.

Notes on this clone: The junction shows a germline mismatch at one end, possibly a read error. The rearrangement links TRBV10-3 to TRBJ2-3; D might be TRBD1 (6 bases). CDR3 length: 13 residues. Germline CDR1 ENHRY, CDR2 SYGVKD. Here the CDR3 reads CAFRGIGMDTQYF. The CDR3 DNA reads TGTGCCTTCAGGGGTATCGGCATGGATACGCAGTATTTT.